Shown below are 17 T cell receptor beta chains from a single sample sequenced in a study of shared clonotypes between healthy human individuals. Clones were sequenced by immunoSEQ multiplex PCR, and TCRdb holds only the in-frame ones, with some missing. The sample includes 2 million to 3 million clones, more than 90% of them seen just once. The specimen sequenced was naive CD4+ T cells sorted from blood. As for subset: CD45RA+ positively selected. These receptors came from a man aged 18 to 35 in good health.

On this clone itself: The same CDR3 arises from other DNA sequences in this sample as well. This chain joins TRBV6-5 and TRBJ2-5; possibly TRBD1 for D (7 bases). The CDR3 is 13 amino acids. CDR1 is MNHEY and CDR2 is SVGAGI in the germline V gene. V lost 5 bases, J lost 4 bases, and 11 bases lay in between. CDR3 bases: TGTGCCAGCAGTCGACAGGGAGGAGAGACCCAGTACTTC. Protein sequence: CASSRQGGETQYF.

The chain is built from TRBV5-4 and TRBJ1-3, with 8 nucleotides matching TRBD1. Germline V gives CDR1 SGHNT, CDR2 YYREEE (reference sequence). V shed 3 bases, J shed 9 bases, and the junction held 14 bases outside the gene matches. There are 16 residues in the CDR3. The CDR3 reads CASSSGGDRPAATIYF. The DNA for the CDR3 is TGTGCCAGCAGCTCGGGGGGGGACAGGCCGGCGGCCACCATATATTTT. The whole variable domain, remainder taken from reference TRBV5-4 and TRBJ1-3, is ETGVTQSPTHLIKTRGQQVTLRCSSQSGHNTVSWYQQALGQGPQFIFQYYREEENGRGNFPPRFSGLQFPNYSSELNVNALELDDSALYLCASSSGGDRPAATIYFGEGSWLTVV.

The chain employs TRBV11-2 and TRBJ2-7; possible D gene TRBD2, 5 bases. V was shortened by 5 bases and J by 4 bases, with 18 bases between the two germline ends. The CDR3 is made up of 15 amino acids. Looked up from germline, CDR1 is SGHAT and CDR2 is FQNNGV. The CDR3 DNA is TGTGCCAGCAGCCTTGGACTGGGCGGGCGGTACGAGCAGTACTTC. Its protein product is CASSLGLGGRYEQYF.

Concerning this clone: Other DNA sequences from this sample encode an identical CDR3 as well. The rearrangement links TRBV29-1 to TRBJ2-4; tentatively, D is TRBD1 (6 bases). The V and J ends lost 6 bases and 0 bases respectively, with 9 bases between them. This CDR3 has 13 residues. Germline V gene lookup returns CDR1 SQVTM and CDR2 ANQGSEA. The CDR3 coding sequence is TGCAGCGTACAGGGTCTAGCCAAAAACATTCAGTACTTC. Protein: CSVQGLAKNIQYF.

J is TRBJ1-1 and V is TRBV5-6; TRBD1 might be the D (5 bases). V was shortened by 0 bases and J by 9 bases, with 9 bases between the two germline ends. The CDR3 covers 12 residues. Looked up from germline, CDR1 is SGHDT and CDR2 is YYEEEE. The CDR3 sequence: CASSLERQKAFF. The CDR3 nucleotides read TGTGCCAGCAGCTTGGAGAGACAGAAAGCTTTCTTT.

Here the CDR3 reads CASAGGDSYEQYF. DNA for the CDR3: TGTGCCAGCGCCGGGGGGGACTCCTACGAGCAGTACTTC. The V and J genes are TRBV28 and TRBJ2-7, with 8 nucleotides matching TRBD2. This CDR3 has 13 residues. Trimming took 8 bases from V and 0 from J; bases not matched to a gene: 3. Germline CDR1 MDHEN, CDR2 SYDVKM.

In this sample, this clone turned up once. The CDR3 DNA follows: TGTGCCAGCAGCGTAGAGGGACAGGGGTTAGGGGGCTACACCTTC. It specifies CASSVEGQGLGGYTF. The chain uses TRBV9 and TRBJ1-2; 10 nucleotides agree with TRBD1. J gave up 8 bases and V 0 bases, and 7 bases lay outside the gene matches. Germline V gene lookup returns CDR1 SGDLS and CDR2 YYNGEE. The CDR3 runs 15 residues. Together with reference TRBV9 and TRBJ1-2, the CDR3 gives the full variable domain: DSGVTQTPKHLITATGQRVTLRCSPRSGDLSVYWYQQSLDQGLQFLIQYYNGEERAKGNILERFSAQQFPDLHSELNLSSLELGDSALYFCASSVEGQGLGGYTFGSGTRLTVV.

This rearrangement joins TRBV21-1 to TRBJ2-1; TRBD2, as called in the table, went unchecked against the DNA. TRBV21-1 is a listed pseudogene. The CDR3 length is 18 residues. This chain's CDR3 is CASSKVNRRSGVYNEQFF. In nucleotides, the CDR3 is TGTGCCAGCAGCAAAGTCAACCGTCGGAGCGGGGTCTACAATGAGCAGTTCTTC.

The chain has TRBV5-1 and TRBJ1-6, with D tentatively TRBD1 (6 bases). Germline CDR1 and CDR2: SGHRS and YFSETQ. The CDR3 sequence is 17 residues long. Between the trimmed V and J ends, which lost 2 bases and 9 bases, there was a span of 21 bases. This chain's CDR3 is CASSFKAGQGTGSPLHF. CDR3 bases: TGCGCCAGCAGCTTCAAAGCCGGGCAGGGGACTGGTTCACCCCTCCACTTT.

V is TRBV30 and J is TRBJ2-7; 15 nucleotides match TRBD2. The CDR3 covers 18 residues. Looked up from germline, CDR1 is GTSNPN and CDR2 is SVGIG (reference sequence). The ends lost 6 bases at V and 6 bases at J; junction bases unmatched: 18. The CDR3 is CACATYGLAGGNRSEQYF. CDR3 coding DNA: TGTGCCTGTGCGACTTACGGACTAGCGGGAGGGAATAGAAGCGAGCAGTACTTC.

As for this clone: Other DNA sequences in this sample translate to the same CDR3. The CDR3 here is CASSLEGATEAFF. The CDR3 nucleotides read TGTGCCAGCAGCTTAGAGGGAGCCACTGAAGCTTTCTTT. This chain joins TRBV7-9 and TRBJ1-1, with D unclear. The germline V gene has CDR1 SEHNR and CDR2 FQNEAQ (reference sequence). The CDR3 covers 13 residues. V shed 1 base and J shed 4 bases, with 7 bases lying between them.

The V call is TRBV5-8, the J call TRBJ2-3; tentatively, D is TRBD1 (6 bases). The CDR3 spans 16 residues. V dropped 2 bases and J dropped 2 bases, with 15 bases sitting between them. Germline assignment: CDR1 SGHTS and CDR2 YDEGEE. CDR3 coding DNA: TGTGCCAGCAGCTTTCGGTCAGGGGAGACCACAGATACGCAGTATTTT. Amino acid sequence: CASSFRSGETTDTQYF.

This chain links TRBV6-5 with TRBJ1-5; a weak D match, TRBD1 (5 bases). Germline CDR1 reads MNHEY; CDR2 reads SVGAGI. The CDR3 has 14 residues. Trimming left V 5 bases short and J 11 bases short, with 19 bases between. The CDR3, as DNA: TGTGCCAGCAGTCTTACTTGGGGCGATAAGGCCCAGCATTTT. It codes for CASSLTWGDKAQHF.

The gene calls are TRBV6-6 and TRBJ1-1, with D hard to call. Trimming took off 3 bases at V and 7 bases at J, with 12 bases between the two ends. The CDR3 runs 13 residues. Germline V gene lookup returns CDR1 MNHNY and CDR2 SVGAGI (reference sequence). The CDR3, as DNA: TGTGCCAGCAGTTATGAGGTGGGGTTTGAAGCTTTCTTT. Translated: CASSYEVGFEAFF.

V gene TRBV5-1 combines with J gene TRBJ2-1; TRBD2 matches at 8 bases. The V gene's germline CDR1 is SGHRS and CDR2 YFSETQ. The V gene end was trimmed by 4 bases and the J gene end by 3 bases; junction bases not matched to a gene: 6. This CDR3 comprises 15 residues. This chain's CDR3 is CASSAGTSVYNEQFF. The CDR3 DNA is TGCGCCAGCAGCGCCGGGACTAGTGTCTACAATGAGCAGTTCTTC.

The chain recombines TRBV19 with TRBJ2-3, with TRBD2 matching 7 bases. This CDR3 contains 14 residues. CDR1 is LNHDA, CDR2 SQIVND, per germline (reference sequence). Trimming removed 1 base from V and 4 bases from J; junction bases left unmatched: 2. CDR3 in amino acids: CASSIAGGADTQYF. The CDR3 DNA follows: TGTGCCAGTAGTATAGCGGGAGGAGCAGATACGCAGTATTTT. Based on the CDR3 plus reference TRBV19 and TRBJ2-3, the full variable domain is DGGITQSPKYLFRKEGQNVTLSCEQNLNHDAMYWYRQDPGQGLRLIYYSQIVNDFQKGDIAEGYSVSREKKESFPLTVTSAQKNPTAFYLCASSIAGGADTQYFGPGTRLTVL.

V is TRBV15 and J is TRBJ2-5, with a possible D match to TRBD2 (5 bases). In germline, CDR1 is LNHNV, CDR2 YYDKDF (reference sequence). Trimming shortened V by 1 base and J by 4 bases, and 10 bases separated the two germline ends. The CDR3 runs 14 residues. CDR3: CATSRGGSGETQYF. DNA for the CDR3: TGTGCCACCAGCAGAGGTGGGAGTGGAGAGACCCAGTACTTC.